This is a list of T cell receptor beta chains from one sample in a study of blood T cell repertoires in COVID-19. Assay used: immunoSEQ multiplex PCR; TCRdb lists only in-frame clones, some missing. The table lists about 360,000 clones, around 87% of them singletons, with over 2.5% in the top ten. The sequencing input was peripheral blood. The receptors here all came from a human donor in a cohort sampled during active COVID-19. Each CDR3 is given without its conserved first and last residue. Each record gives: CDR3 protein, CDR3 length, V gene.

CDR3: ASSRPGLAGYPSTDTQY
length: 17
V: TRBV21-1

CDR3: ASSSRAVQPQH
length: 11
V: TRBV19

CDR3: ASSSTRGGSQPQH
length: 13
V: TRBV19

CDR3: ASSSPSGRGVDTQY
length: 14
V: TRBV18

CDR3: ASSLVGAPPDTQY
length: 13
V: TRBV5-1

CDR3: ASSLTSYYSEQY
length: 12
V: TRBV13

CDR3: ASSLLHRDFTGELF
length: 14
V: TRBV19

CDR3: ASTSLGGGTDTQY
length: 13
V: TRBV7-2

CDR3: ASSLDSNTGELF
length: 12
V: TRBV28

CDR3: ASSLTRPGQGLAPSTDTQY
length: 19
V: TRBV7-3

CDR3: ASSSSYEQY
length: 9
V: TRBV27

CDR3: ASRPTANTEAF
length: 11
V: TRBV3-1/TRBV3-2

CDR3: ASSLKVGERTEPQETQY
length: 17
V: TRBV7-2

CDR3: ASSRGETGPGAEAF
length: 14
V: TRBV10-2

CDR3: ASTETGAGETQY
length: 12
V: TRBV6-5

CDR3: ASSPGQPNTGELF
length: 13
V: TRBV7-3

CDR3: ASSSPNRQGARTDTQY
length: 16
V: TRBV5-1

CDR3: ASRFNTGFPNQPQH
length: 14
V: TRBV19

CDR3: ASSPGQKNIQY
length: 11
V: TRBV6-5

CDR3: ASSSSAEPGTEAF
length: 13
V: TRBV11-3

CDR3: ASSEAYSSYNSPLH
length: 14
V: TRBV6-1

CDR3: ASSFVSAGTEAF
length: 12
V: TRBV5-6

CDR3: SASAREMLANDEAF
length: 14
V: TRBV20-1

CDR3: ASSLTGLAWETQY
length: 13
V: TRBV7-2

CDR3: ASIMRRDGPERLCEQY
length: 16
V: TRBV10-1

CDR3: ASSLGQAGGNTIY
length: 13
V: TRBV7-9

CDR3: ASSPLLKEKLF
length: 11
V: TRBV2

CDR3: ASSLQFGLSDTQY
length: 13
V: TRBV7-2

CDR3: ASSPGLMEAKNIQY
length: 14
V: TRBV3-1/TRBV3-2

CDR3: ASSQSTGGDYEQY
length: 13
V: TRBV23-1

CDR3: ASSNELGYGYT
length: 11
V: TRBV21-1

CDR3: ASSRGRSSGNTIY
length: 13
V: TRBV2

CDR3: ASSRLGSGRADTQY
length: 14
V: TRBV4-1